This entry describes one TCR beta chain. What it binds is unknown. What was sequenced were expressed TCRB transcripts, since all of the isolated RNA had been reverse transcribed. There were around 3.5 million reads on average in the naive, central memory and regulatory T cell samples. The method was immunoSEQ multiplex PCR; TCRdb's version includes in-frame clones alone and lacks a portion of them. The sample holds hundreds of thousands of clones; 11% to 15% are singletons and the top ten take just under 0.04%. Sorted populations were all over 95% pure. The CDR3 runs 15 residues. V was shortened by 1 base and J by 6 bases, with 17 bases between the two germline ends. Germline CDR1 is SGDLS and CDR2 is YYNGEE. The data stem from a study of beta chain features in type 1 diabetes. Whole-study results and caveats: The similarity of naive, central memory and Treg TCRB repertoires appeared greater among patients than among healthy donors. More deletions and fewer insertions at VDJ junctions were seen in type 1 diabetes patients. Across all four CD4+ subsets, people with type 1 diabetes showed modestly shorter TCRB CDR3s.

The rearrangement uses TRBV9 and TRBJ2-7; D ambiguous. Sequencing used naive CD4+ T cells from blood. The receptor was derived from a man aged 18 to 29 with type 1 diabetes. The CDR3 DNA is TGTGCCAGCAGCGTATCCCCCTCTACCTCTCTCGAGCAGTACTTC. Translated, it gives CASSVSPSTSLEQYF.